Reported below is one T cell receptor (beta chain). No antigen is known for it. Germline V lookup: CDR1 SGHTA, CDR2 FQGNSA. The CDR3 length is 12 residues. Trimming removed 1 base from V and 6 bases from J, with 3 bases in between. The data were taken from a study of T cell responses to AZD1222 COVID-19 vaccine. Findings and limits, study-wide: Spike-specific TCR repertoires showed rising breadth and depth after two AZD1222 doses. Scientists sampled the repertoires only once the peak T cell response had passed.

Here immunoSEQ multiplex PCR was the method, and the copy in TCRdb shows in-frame clones only, minus some. Of some 140,000 clones detected, about 93% appear once; the ten largest clones hold approximately 6.9%. The analysis combined second doses at about 4 or about 12 weeks. The TCR was taken from an adult who received the AZD1222 COVID-19 vaccine. The sample in question was peripheral blood, obtained 28 days after the second AZD1222 dose. This chain uses TRBV7-2 with TRBJ2-2; no definite D call. This CDR3 reads CASSLGSGELFF. The CDR3 bases are TGTGCCAGCAGCTTAGGGTCCGGGGAGCTGTTTTTT.